A single sample is the source of the 27 T cell receptor beta chains below, sequenced in a study of blood T cell repertoires in COVID-19 (dated by TCRdb to 2018 to 2020). The protocol used for the library was the immunoSEQ multiplex PCR assay. As stored in TCRdb, this immuneACCESS dataset retains in-frame rearrangements with V and J assigned. A fraction of the clones does not appear; measured against another copy, unresolved V genes explain less than half of the discrepancy, and the remainder lacks a known reason. This sample is represented by around 150,000 clones; approximately 88% of them were singletons. Clones ranked in the top ten supply about 5% of the sample. The specimen sequenced was peripheral blood. All receptors derive from a human donor in a cohort sampled during active COVID-19.

The chain employs TRBV20-1 and TRBJ1-2, with D unclear. This CDR3 comprises 15 residues. Per the germline V gene, CDR1 is DFQATT and CDR2 is SNEGSKA (reference sequence). V was cut by 6 bases and J by 4 bases, with 21 bases left in between. The CDR3 DNA sequence: TGCAGTGCGAGTCCCCTCCTTACAGTGCGCTATGGCTACACCTTC. This gives the protein CSASPLLTVRYGYTF.

This clone has more than one count but fewer than ten. The V gene is TRBV2, the J gene TRBJ2-7; TRBD1 aligns across 10 bases. V gave up 6 bases and J gave up 4 bases; unmatched junction bases: 15. The CDR3 covers 17 residues. The germline V gene encodes CDR1 SNHLY and CDR2 FYNNEI. The CDR3 coding sequence is TGTGCCAGCAGCGGGGTCGGGACAGGGGTCGGTTTTTACGAGCAGTACTTC. It specifies CASSGVGTGVGFYEQYF.

This chain uses TRBV5-8 with TRBJ2-5; 11 nucleotides match TRBD2. V was clipped by 2 bases and J by 4 bases; unmatched bases: 7. The CDR3 loop spans 16 amino acids. Germline V CDR1 and CDR2: SGHTS, YDEGEE. CDR3 amino acids: CASSFGLAGGSETQYF. The CDR3, as DNA: TGTGCCAGCAGCTTTGGGCTAGCGGGGGGTTCAGAGACCCAGTACTTC.

The genes are TRBV9 and TRBJ2-3, with D possibly being TRBD2 (5 bases). This CDR3 comprises 14 residues. Germline CDR1 and CDR2: SGDLS and YYNGEE. Trimming shortened V by 0 bases and J by 2 bases, and 7 bases separated the two germline ends. The CDR3 DNA sequence: TGTGCCAGCAGCGTAGAGGGAGTCACAGATACGCAGTATTTT. This translates into CASSVEGVTDTQYF.

The chain has TRBV20-1 and TRBJ1-1; D remains ambiguous. The V end was cut by 4 bases, the J end by 1 base, with 16 bases between. The CDR3 loop spans 15 amino acids. In germline, CDR1 is DFQATT, CDR2 SNEGSKA (reference sequence). The CDR3 DNA sequence: TGCAGTGCTATTGAAATGACAATTTCGAACACTGAAGCTTTCTTT. The encoded protein is CSAIEMTISNTEAFF.

V and J are TRBV27 and TRBJ2-7; 9 bases align to TRBD1. This CDR3 region has 18 residues. J lost 3 bases, V lost 4 bases, and 16 bases had no gene match. The germline CDR1 and CDR2 sequences are MNHEY and SMNVEV (reference sequence). The CDR3, as DNA: TGTGCCAGCAGTTCCCCTTTATTCGGACAGGGGAAAAGCTACGAGCAGTACTTC. This encodes CASSSPLFGQGKSYEQYF.

The chain recombines TRBV5-6 with TRBJ2-7; 7 positions agree with TRBD1. Per the germline V gene, CDR1 is SGHDT and CDR2 is YYEEEE. Unmatched junction bases numbered 11, after V lost 4 bases and J lost 4 bases. The CDR3 totals 15 residues. CDR3 coding DNA: TGTGCCAGCAGCCGCCAGGGGACAGCTGCTTACGAGCAGTACTTC. It codes for CASSRQGTAAYEQYF.

The genes are TRBV9 and TRBJ2-7, with 8 nucleotides matching TRBD1. There are 15 residues in the CDR3. Looked up from germline, CDR1 is SGDLS and CDR2 is YYNGEE. The ends lost 0 bases at V and 3 bases at J; junction bases unmatched: 5. CDR3 protein: CASSVGAGGGYEQYF. CDR3 coding DNA: TGTGCCAGCAGCGTAGGGGCAGGGGGCGGCTACGAGCAGTACTTC.

The rearrangement joins TRBV19 to TRBJ1-1; no clear D. V dropped 10 bases and J dropped 2 bases, with 14 bases sitting between them. CDR3 size: 13 residues. From germline, CDR1 is LNHDA and CDR2 SQIVND (reference sequence). This CDR3 reads CATNGEANTEAFF. CDR3 coding DNA: TGTGCCACGAACGGGGAGGCTAACACTGAAGCTTTCTTT.

This clone has just a few counts. The chain links TRBV7-9 to TRBJ2-3; 8 bases match TRBD2. CDR1 and CDR2 (germline): SEHNR, FQNEAQ (reference sequence). This CDR3 has 15 residues. V dropped 4 bases and J dropped 0; count of bases not matched to a gene: 3. CDR3 in DNA: TGTGCCAGCAGCTCCGGGGGGGCAAGCACAGATACGCAGTATTTT. Residues: CASSSGGASTDTQYF.

CDR3 nucleotides: TGTGCCAGCAGCCAAGGGGCAGGGGACGAGCAGTACTTC. Its protein is CASSQGAGDEQYF. The chain links TRBV14 to TRBJ2-7; tentatively, D is TRBD1 (6 bases). Per germline, CDR1 SGHDN and CDR2 FVKESK. V dropped 1 base and J dropped 5 bases, with 9 bases sitting between them. The CDR3 is 13 residues long.

The chain uses TRBV7-6 and TRBJ2-7, with 8 bases that match TRBD1. The CDR3 loop spans 15 amino acids. Germline values: CDR1 SGHVS, CDR2 FNYEAQ. With 2 bases clipped from V and 0 bases from J, the junction kept 3 bases outside the gene matches. Here the CDR3 DNA reads TGTGCCAGCAGCTTAAGGACAGGGAGCTCCTACGAGCAGTACTTC. This codes for CASSLRTGSSYEQYF.

The V and J genes are TRBV7-8 and TRBJ2-1, with 7 bases matching TRBD2. V dropped 5 bases and J dropped 0; count of bases not matched to a gene: 4. The germline V gene encodes CDR1 SGHVS and CDR2 FQNEAQ. The CDR3 contains 15 residues. The CDR3 DNA is TGTGCCAGCAGCCCATCGGGGGGCTCCTACAATGAGCAGTTCTTC. As protein: CASSPSGGSYNEQFF.

This clone has just one count. The rearrangement joins TRBV29-1 to TRBJ2-1; weak D call: TRBD2 (6 bases). The germline V gene has CDR1 SQVTM and CDR2 ANQGSEA. This CDR3 comprises 12 residues. V shed 6 bases and J shed 5 bases, with 11 bases lying between them. CDR3: CSVLTSDNEQFF. In nucleotides, the CDR3 is TGCAGCGTCCTGACTAGTGACAATGAGCAGTTCTTC.

The chain is built from TRBV11-2 and TRBJ1-1; no clear D gene. The CDR3 has 13 residues. V lost 0 bases and J 5 bases, leaving 7 bases between the germline ends. Looked up from germline, CDR1 is SGHAT and CDR2 is FQNNGV. CDR3: CASSLDGKTEAFF. The CDR3 nucleotides are TGTGCCAGCAGCTTAGACGGGAAGACTGAAGCTTTCTTT.

This sequence joins TRBV4-1 and TRBJ1-1; D is perhaps TRBD1 (5 bases). This CDR3 contains 12 residues. From germline, CDR1 is MGHRA and CDR2 YSYEKL. V lost 5 bases and J lost 8, with 12 bases in between. In DNA form, the CDR3 reads TGCGCCAGCAGCAGGGAGGGGATAGAAGCTTTCTTT. It codes for CASSREGIEAFF.

The chain couples TRBV21-1 to TRBJ1-2; the listed D gene, TRBD1, was not tested against the DNA. TRBV21-1 is a pseudogene. The CDR3 runs 14 residues. As DNA, the CDR3 is TGTGCCAGCAGCAAACAGGGGATGGACTATGGCTACACCTTC. This encodes CASSKQGMDYGYTF.

The gene calls are TRBV6-5 and TRBJ1-1; D ambiguous. The CDR3 runs to 13 residues. The V end was cut by 2 bases, the J end by 10 bases, with 14 bases between. Germline V CDR1 and CDR2: MNHEY, SVGAGI. Here the CDR3 DNA reads TGTGCCAGCAGTTACCGGCAAGGGAGTTCAGCTTTCTTT. Amino acids: CASSYRQGSSAFF.

The chain links TRBV5-1 to TRBJ1-2; weak D call: TRBD1 (6 bases). The CDR3 runs 18 residues. Germline CDR1 SGHRS, CDR2 YFSETQ. Trimming removed 4 bases from V and 7 bases from J, with 29 bases in between. CDR3: CASSDISVTRGGGTGYTF. The CDR3 bases are TGCGCCAGCAGCGACATAAGCGTAACCAGGGGAGGGGGAACTGGCTACACCTTC.

The V and J genes are TRBV2 and TRBJ2-7; 13 bases map to TRBD2. Per the germline V gene, CDR1 is SNHLY and CDR2 is FYNNEI. The CDR3 runs to 16 residues. V was clipped by 6 bases and J by 3 bases; unmatched bases: 8. The CDR3 coding sequence is TGTGCCAGCAGGGGGACTAGCGGGACGAGGAACTACGAGCAGTACTTC. Amino acid sequence: CASRGTSGTRNYEQYF.

V usage is TRBV19 and J usage is TRBJ1-2; 7 bases fit TRBD1. The CDR3 spans 14 residues. V lost 5 bases, J lost 7 bases, and 10 bases stayed unmatched. Germline CDR1 is LNHDA and CDR2 is SQIVND (reference sequence). CDR3 region: CASSPLRGQSGYTF. DNA of the CDR3: TGTGCCAGTAGTCCCTTAAGGGGGCAAAGTGGCTACACCTTC.

The chain links TRBV7-3 to TRBJ2-1; 11 bases agree with TRBD1. Germline V CDR1 and CDR2: SGHTA, FQGTGA. This CDR3 is 16 amino acids long. Trimming took 5 bases from V and 7 from J; bases not matched to a gene: 10. CDR3 sequence reads: CASSARTGGILNEQFF. The CDR3 nucleotides read TGTGCCAGCAGCGCCAGGACAGGGGGCATATTGAATGAGCAGTTCTTC.

This clone was detected only a few times. The gene calls are TRBV28 and TRBJ1-1; the D is unclear. The CDR3 extends over 14 amino acids. Germline CDR1 MDHEN, CDR2 SYDVKM. Trimming removed 5 bases at V and 1 base at J, with 11 bases between. DNA for the CDR3: TGTGCCAGCAGTGCCATCGGGGAGAACACTGAAGCTTTCTTT. Residues: CASSAIGENTEAFF.

The CDR3 DNA sequence: TGTGCCTGGAAAGGGAGCGGGAACTATGGCTACACCTTC. Translated: CAWKGSGNYGYTF. The chain recombines TRBV30 with TRBJ1-2; D gene unclear. The V and J ends lost 4 bases and 2 bases respectively, with 11 bases between them. This CDR3 has 13 amino acids. Germline lookup yields CDR1 GTSNPN and CDR2 SVGIG (reference sequence).

The chain couples TRBV19 to TRBJ2-5, with TRBD1 matching 7 bases. The CDR3 consists of 18 residues. V shed 3 bases, J shed 6 bases, and the junction held 19 bases outside the gene matches. Germline assignment: CDR1 LNHDA and CDR2 SQIVND (reference sequence). DNA of the CDR3: TGTGCCAGTAGTATCCCTCCCCTCAGGGGGAATAGTATACAGACCCAGTACTTC. Amino acids: CASSIPPLRGNSIQTQYF.

The chain recombines TRBV24-1 with TRBJ2-2; D may be TRBD2 (5 bases). Looked up from germline, CDR1 is KGHDR and CDR2 is SFDVKD. Between the trimmed V and J ends, which lost 9 bases and 4 bases, there was a span of 5 bases. This CDR3 comprises 11 residues. CDR3 residues: CATRGTGELFF. CDR3 in DNA: TGTGCCACCCGGGGCACCGGGGAGCTGTTTTTT.

The rearrangement joins TRBV5-1 to TRBJ2-1, with 7 bases that match TRBD2. The V and J ends lost 0 bases and 0 bases, in that order; junction bases with no gene match: 3. CDR3 length: 16 residues. Germline CDR1 and CDR2: SGHRS and YFSETQ. The CDR3 DNA sequence: TGCGCCAGCAGCTTGGATGGCGGGGGCTCCTACAATGAGCAGTTCTTC. It yields the protein CASSLDGGGSYNEQFF. The whole variable domain, remainder taken from reference TRBV5-1 and TRBJ2-1, is KAGVTQTPRYLIKTRGQQVTLSCSPISGHRSVSWYQQTPGQGLQFLFEYFSETQRNKGNFPGRFSGRQFSNSRSEMNVSTLELGDSALYLCASSLDGGGSYNEQFFGPGTRLTVL.